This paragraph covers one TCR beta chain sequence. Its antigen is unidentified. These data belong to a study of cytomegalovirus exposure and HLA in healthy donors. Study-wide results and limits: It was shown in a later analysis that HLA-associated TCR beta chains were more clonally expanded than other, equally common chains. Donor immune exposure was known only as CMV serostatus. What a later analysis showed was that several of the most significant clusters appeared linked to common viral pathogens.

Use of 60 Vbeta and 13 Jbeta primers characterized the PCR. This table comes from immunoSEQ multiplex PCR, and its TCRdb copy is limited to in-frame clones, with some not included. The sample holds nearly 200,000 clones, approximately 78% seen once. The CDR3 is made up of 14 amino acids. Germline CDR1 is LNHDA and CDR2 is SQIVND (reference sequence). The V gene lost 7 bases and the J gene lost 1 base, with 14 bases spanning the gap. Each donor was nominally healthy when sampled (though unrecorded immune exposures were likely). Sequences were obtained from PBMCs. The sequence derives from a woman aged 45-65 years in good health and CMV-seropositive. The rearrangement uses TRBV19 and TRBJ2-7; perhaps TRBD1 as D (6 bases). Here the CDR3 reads CASTTQGPSYEQYF. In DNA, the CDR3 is TGTGCCAGTACTACACAGGGTCCATCCTACGAGCAGTACTTC.